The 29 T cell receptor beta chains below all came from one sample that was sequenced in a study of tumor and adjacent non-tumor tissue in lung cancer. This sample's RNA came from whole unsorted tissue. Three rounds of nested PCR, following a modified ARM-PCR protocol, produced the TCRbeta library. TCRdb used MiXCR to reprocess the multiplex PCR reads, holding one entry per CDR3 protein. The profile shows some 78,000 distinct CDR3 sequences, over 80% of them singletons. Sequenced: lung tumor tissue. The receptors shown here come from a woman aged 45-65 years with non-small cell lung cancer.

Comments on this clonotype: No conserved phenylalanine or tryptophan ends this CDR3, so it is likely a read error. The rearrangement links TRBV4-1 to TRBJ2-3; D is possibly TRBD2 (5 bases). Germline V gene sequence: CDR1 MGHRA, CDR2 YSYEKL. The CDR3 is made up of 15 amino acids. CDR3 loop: CVSSQGLSSTDTQYS. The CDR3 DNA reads TGCGTCAGCAGCCAAGGACTCTCTAGCACAGATACGCAGTATTCT.

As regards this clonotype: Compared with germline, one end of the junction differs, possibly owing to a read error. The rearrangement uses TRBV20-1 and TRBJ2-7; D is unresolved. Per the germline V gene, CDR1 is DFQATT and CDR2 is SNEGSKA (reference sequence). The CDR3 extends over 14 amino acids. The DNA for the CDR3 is TGCAGTGTCCGTATAGCCGTGGATACGTACGAGCAGTATTTC. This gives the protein CSVRIAVDTYEQYF.

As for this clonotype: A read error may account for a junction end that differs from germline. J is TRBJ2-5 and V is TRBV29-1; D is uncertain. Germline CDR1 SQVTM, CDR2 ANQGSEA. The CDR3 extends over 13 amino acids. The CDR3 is CCVDFGSQQSQYF. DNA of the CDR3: TGCTGCGTTGATTTCGGCAGCCAACAGAGCCAGTACTTC. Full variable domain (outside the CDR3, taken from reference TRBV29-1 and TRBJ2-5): SAVISQKPSRDICQRGTSLTIQCQVDSQVTMMFWYRQQPGQSLTLIATANQGSEATYESGFVIDKFPISRPNLTFSTLTVSNMSPEDSSIYLCCVDFGSQQSQYFGPGTRLLVL.

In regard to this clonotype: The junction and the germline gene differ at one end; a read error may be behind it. CDR3 protein: CASQMDPKEHYF. The CDR3 DNA reads as TGTGCCAGCCAGATGGATCCTAAAGAGCACTATTTC. The chain has TRBV2 and TRBJ2-7; D remains unclear. There are 12 residues in the CDR3. Germline CDR1 SNHLY, CDR2 FYNNEI.

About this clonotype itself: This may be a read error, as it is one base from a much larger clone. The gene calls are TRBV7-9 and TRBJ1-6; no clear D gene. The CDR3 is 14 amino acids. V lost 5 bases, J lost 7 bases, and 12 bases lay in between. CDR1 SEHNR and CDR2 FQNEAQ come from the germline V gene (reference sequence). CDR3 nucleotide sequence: TGTGCCAGCAGCATAAACAGTGACAATTCACCCCTCCACTTT. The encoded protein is CASSINSDNSPLHF. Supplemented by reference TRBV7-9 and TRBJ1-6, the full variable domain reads DTGVSQNPRHKITKRGQNVTFRCDPISEHNRLYWYRQTLGQGPEFLTYFQNEAQLEKSRLLSDRFSAERPKGSFSTLEIQRTEQGDSAMYLCASSINSDNSPLHFGNGTRLTVT.

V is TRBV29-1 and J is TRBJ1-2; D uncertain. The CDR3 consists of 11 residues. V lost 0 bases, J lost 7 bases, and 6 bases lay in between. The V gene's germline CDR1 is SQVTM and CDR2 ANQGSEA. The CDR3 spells CSVEDSVGYTF. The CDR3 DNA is TGCAGCGTTGAAGATTCGGTTGGCTACACCTTC.

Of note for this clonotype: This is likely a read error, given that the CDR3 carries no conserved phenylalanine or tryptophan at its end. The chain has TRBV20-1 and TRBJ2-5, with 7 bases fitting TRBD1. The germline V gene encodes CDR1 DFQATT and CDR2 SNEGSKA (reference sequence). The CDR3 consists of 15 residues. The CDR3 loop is CSASNLRDSQESQYY. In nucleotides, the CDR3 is TGCAGTGCTAGCAACCTCCGGGACAGCCAAGAGAGCCAGTACTAC.

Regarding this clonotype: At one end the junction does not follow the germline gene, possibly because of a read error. As DNA, the CDR3 is TGTGCCAGCGGAAGGACCAGCTCCTACAAAGAGCAGTTCTTC. The encoded protein is CASGRTSSYKEQFF. The chain has TRBV12-3 or TRBV12-4 and TRBJ2-1; D is unclear. The CDR3 is 14 amino acids.

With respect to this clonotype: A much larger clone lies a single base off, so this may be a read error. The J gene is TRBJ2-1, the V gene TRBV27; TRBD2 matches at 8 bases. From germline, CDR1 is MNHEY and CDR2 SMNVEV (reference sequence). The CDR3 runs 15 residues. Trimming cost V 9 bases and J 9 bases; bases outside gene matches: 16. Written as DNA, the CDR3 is TGTGCCAGAAGCCCCGGAGCGGGAGATCGGGGTGAGCAGTTCTTC. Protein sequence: CARSPGAGDRGEQFF.

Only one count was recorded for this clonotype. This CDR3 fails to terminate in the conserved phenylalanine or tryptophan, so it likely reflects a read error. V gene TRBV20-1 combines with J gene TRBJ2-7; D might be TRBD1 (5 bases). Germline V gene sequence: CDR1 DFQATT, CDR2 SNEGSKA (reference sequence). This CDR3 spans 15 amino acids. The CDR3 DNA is TGCAGTGTTAGAGACTCAGGGCGAACCTCCTACGAGCAGTACTCC. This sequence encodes CSVRDSGRTSYEQYS.

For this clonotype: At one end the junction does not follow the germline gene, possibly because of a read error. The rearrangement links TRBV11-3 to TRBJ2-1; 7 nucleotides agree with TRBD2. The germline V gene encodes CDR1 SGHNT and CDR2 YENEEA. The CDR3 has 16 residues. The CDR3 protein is CPSSSRSGNSYNEQFF. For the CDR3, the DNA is TGTCCCAGCAGCTCCCGGAGCGGGAATTCCTATAATGAGCAGTTCTTC. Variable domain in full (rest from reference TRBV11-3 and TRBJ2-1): EAGVVQSPRYKIIEKKQPVAFWCNPISGHNTLYWYLQNLGQGPELLIRYENEEAVDDSQLPKDRFSAERLKGVDSTLKIQPAELGDSAVYLCPSSSRSGNSYNEQFFGPGTRLTVL.

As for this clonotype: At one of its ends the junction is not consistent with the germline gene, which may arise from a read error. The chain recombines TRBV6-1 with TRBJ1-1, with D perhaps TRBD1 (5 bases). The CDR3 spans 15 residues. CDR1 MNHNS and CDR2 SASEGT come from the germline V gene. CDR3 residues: CVSSEGTAAHTEAFF. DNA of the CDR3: TGTGTCAGCAGTGAAGGGACGGCCGCCCACACTGAAGCTTTCTTT.

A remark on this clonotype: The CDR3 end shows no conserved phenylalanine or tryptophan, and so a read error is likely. DNA for the CDR3: TGCAGTGCTGCGTCAGGGAACGTTTTGCCCCAGCATTTA. Translating gives CSAASGNVLPQHL. J is TRBJ1-5 and V is TRBV20-1; maybe TRBD1 (5 bases). V was cut by 5 bases and J by 9 bases, with 17 bases left in between. The CDR3 sequence is 13 residues long. CDR1 and CDR2 from the germline V gene are DFQATT and SNEGSKA (reference sequence).

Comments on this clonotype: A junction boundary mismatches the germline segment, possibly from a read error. As DNA, the CDR3 is TGTGCCAGCAACTTAGGGTCAGGGGCCGACTCCTACGAACAGTACTTC. Protein sequence: CASNLGSGADSYEQYF. The chain uses TRBV11-2 and TRBJ2-7, with a possible D match to TRBD1 (6 bases). Germline V gene sequence: CDR1 SGHAT, CDR2 FQNNGV. The CDR3 sequence is 16 residues long.

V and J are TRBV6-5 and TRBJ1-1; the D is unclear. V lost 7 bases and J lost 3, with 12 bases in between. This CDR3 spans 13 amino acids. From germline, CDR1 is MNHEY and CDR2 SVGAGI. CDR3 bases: TGTGCCAGCATATACCGGGAATACACTGAAGCTTTCTTT. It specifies CASIYREYTEAFF.

The DNA of the CDR3 is TGCGCCAGCAGTGAGTCTGAGACTACCCTCCACGAGCAGTACTTC. This codes for CASSESETTLHEQYF. The V gene is TRBV10-2, the J gene TRBJ2-7; TRBD2 might be the D (5 bases). CDR1 WSHSY and CDR2 SAAADI come from the germline V gene. This CDR3 contains 15 residues. The V gene lost 0 bases and the J gene lost 5 bases, with 14 bases spanning the gap.

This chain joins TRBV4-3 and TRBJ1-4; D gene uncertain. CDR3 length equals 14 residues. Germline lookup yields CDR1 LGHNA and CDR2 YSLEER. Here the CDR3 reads CPNSQGPREEKLFF. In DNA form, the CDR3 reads TGCCCCAACAGCCAAGGTCCGAGGGAGGAAAAACTGTTTTTT.

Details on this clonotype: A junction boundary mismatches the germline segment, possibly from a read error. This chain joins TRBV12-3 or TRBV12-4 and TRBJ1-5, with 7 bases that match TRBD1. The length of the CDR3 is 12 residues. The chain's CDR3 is CVSAQGGQPQHF. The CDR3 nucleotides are TGTGTCAGCGCTCAGGGGGGTCAGCCCCAGCATTTT.

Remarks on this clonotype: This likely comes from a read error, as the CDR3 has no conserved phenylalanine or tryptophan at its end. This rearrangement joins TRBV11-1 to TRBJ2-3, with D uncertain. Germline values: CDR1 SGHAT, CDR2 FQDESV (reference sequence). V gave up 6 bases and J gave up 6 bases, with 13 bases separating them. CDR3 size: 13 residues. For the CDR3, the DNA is TGTGCCAGCAGACGGATAGGGATGGATACGCAGTATTAT. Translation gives CASRRIGMDTQYY.

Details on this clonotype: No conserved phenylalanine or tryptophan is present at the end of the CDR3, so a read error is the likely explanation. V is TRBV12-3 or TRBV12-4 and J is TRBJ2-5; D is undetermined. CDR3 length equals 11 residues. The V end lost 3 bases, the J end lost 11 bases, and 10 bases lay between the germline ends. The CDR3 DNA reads TGTGCCAGCAGTTTTGAAGAGGCGCAGTACTTA. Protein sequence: CASSFEEAQYL.

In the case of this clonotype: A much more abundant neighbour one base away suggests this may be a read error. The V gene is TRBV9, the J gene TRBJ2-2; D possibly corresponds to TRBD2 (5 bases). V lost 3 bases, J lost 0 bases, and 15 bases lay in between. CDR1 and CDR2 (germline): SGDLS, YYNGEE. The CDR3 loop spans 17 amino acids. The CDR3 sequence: CASSATSRAANTGELFF. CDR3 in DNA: TGTGCCAGCAGCGCTACGTCCCGAGCGGCGAACACCGGGGAGCTGTTTTTT.

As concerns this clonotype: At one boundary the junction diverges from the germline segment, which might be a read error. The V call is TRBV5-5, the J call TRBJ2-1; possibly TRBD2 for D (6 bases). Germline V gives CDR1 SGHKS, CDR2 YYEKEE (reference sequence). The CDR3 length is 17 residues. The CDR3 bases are TGTGCCAGCAACTTTGAGCTGAGCGGGCGTTCCTATAATGAGCAGTTCTTC. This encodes CASNFELSGRSYNEQFF. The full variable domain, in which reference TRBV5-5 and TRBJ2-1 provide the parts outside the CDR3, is DAGVTQSPTHLIKTRGQQVTLRCSPISGHKSVSWYQQVLGQGPQFIFQYYEKEERGRGNFPDRFSARQFPNYSSELNVNALLLGDSALYLCASNFELSGRSYNEQFFGPGTRLTVL.

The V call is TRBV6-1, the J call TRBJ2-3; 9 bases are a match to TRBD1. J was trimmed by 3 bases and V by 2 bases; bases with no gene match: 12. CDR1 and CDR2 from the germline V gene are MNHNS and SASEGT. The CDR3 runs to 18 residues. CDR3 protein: CASSELRWGQGGTDTQYF. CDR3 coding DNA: TGTGCCAGCAGTGAATTGAGGTGGGGACAGGGTGGGACAGATACGCAGTATTTT.

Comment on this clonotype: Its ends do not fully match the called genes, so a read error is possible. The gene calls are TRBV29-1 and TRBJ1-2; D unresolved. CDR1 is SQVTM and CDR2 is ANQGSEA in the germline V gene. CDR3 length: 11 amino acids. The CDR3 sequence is CSGLSVYGYTF. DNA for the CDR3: TGCAGCGGTCTGTCAGTGTATGGGTACACCTTC.

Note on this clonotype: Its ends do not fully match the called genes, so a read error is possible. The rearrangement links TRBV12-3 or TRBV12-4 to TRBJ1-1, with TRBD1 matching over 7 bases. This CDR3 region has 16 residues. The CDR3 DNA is TGTGCCAGCAGTCCTGGGAGACAGGGTCTGAAAACTGAAGCTTTATTT. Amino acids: CASSPGRQGLKTEALF.

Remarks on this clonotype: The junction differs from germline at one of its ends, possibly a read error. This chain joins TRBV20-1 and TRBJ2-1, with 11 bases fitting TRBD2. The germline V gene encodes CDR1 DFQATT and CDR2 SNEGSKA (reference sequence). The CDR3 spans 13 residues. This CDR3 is CGATSGSHNEQFF. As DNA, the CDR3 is TGTGGCGCAACTAGCGGGAGTCACAATGAGCAGTTCTTC.

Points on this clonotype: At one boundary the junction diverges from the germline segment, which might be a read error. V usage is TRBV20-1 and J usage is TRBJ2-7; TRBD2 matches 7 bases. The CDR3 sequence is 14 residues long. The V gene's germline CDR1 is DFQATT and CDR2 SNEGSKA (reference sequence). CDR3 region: CSAVPSGTPYERYF. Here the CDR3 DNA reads TGCAGTGCGGTGCCTAGCGGAACCCCCTACGAGCGGTACTTC.

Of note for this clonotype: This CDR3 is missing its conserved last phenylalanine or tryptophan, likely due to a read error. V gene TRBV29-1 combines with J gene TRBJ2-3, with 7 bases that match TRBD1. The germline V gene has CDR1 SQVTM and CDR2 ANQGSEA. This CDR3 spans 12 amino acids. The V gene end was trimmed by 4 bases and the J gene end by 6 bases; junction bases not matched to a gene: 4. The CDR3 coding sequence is TGCAGCGTTGGACAGGGTGCTGATACGCAGTATTTG. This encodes CSVGQGADTQYL.

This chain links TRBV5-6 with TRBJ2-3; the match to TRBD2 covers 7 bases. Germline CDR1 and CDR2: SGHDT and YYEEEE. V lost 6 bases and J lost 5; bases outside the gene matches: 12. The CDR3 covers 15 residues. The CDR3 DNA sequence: TGTGCCAGCACCTTCCGACTATCGGGAGGAGATACGCAGTATTTT. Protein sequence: CASTFRLSGGDTQYF.